Below, 10 T cell receptor beta chains from the same sample are listed, as sequenced in a study of T cell responses to AZD1222 COVID-19 vaccine (dated by TCRdb to 2020 to 2023). The time point label, read with the paper, signifies: baseline before first vaccination. Libraries were built with the immunoSEQ multiplex PCR assay. TCRdb holds this immuneACCESS table with in-frame rearrangements only. Some clones are missing; in checked studies, unresolved V genes explain under half, and the rest has no known cause. Across this sample there are around 250,000 clones, with 90% to 95% seen only once. Approximately 0.52% of the sample is in the top ten clones. The sample was peripheral blood, taken on day 0 of AZD1222 vaccination. These receptor sequences come from an adult in good health.

The chain employs TRBV28 and TRBJ1-5, with D uncertain. The CDR3 consists of 16 residues. Trimming cost V 6 bases and J 5 bases, with 20 bases left between them. Germline V gene sequence: CDR1 MDHEN, CDR2 SYDVKM. The CDR3 sequence is CASSHSSRGRHQPQHF. Written as DNA, the CDR3 is TGTGCCAGCAGCCACTCCTCGCGCGGGCGGCATCAGCCCCAGCATTTT.

The V gene is TRBV14, the J gene TRBJ1-4; a possible D gene is TRBD1 (5 bases). The germline CDR1 and CDR2 sequences are SGHDN and FVKESK. CDR3 length equals 16 residues. V was clipped by 0 bases and J by 5 bases, with 13 bases between them. CDR3 in DNA: TGTGCCAGCAGCCAAGATGTAGGCAGGGCGAATGAAAAACTGTTTTTT. Its protein is CASSQDVGRANEKLFF.

The CDR3 reads CASSQNTGVSNQPQHF. For the CDR3, the DNA is TGCGCCAGCAGCCAAAACACAGGGGTGAGCAATCAGCCCCAGCATTTT. The chain joins TRBV4-1 to TRBJ1-5, with TRBD1 matching over 7 bases. CDR1 MGHRA and CDR2 YSYEKL come from the germline V gene. The J segment lost 1 base and the V segment lost 2 bases, leaving 5 bases of the junction unmatched. This CDR3 contains 16 residues.

The chain uses TRBV2 and TRBJ2-7, with 7 bases fitting TRBD1. V dropped 7 bases and J dropped 3; count of bases not matched to a gene: 6. The CDR3 sequence is 13 residues long. The germline gives CDR1 SNHLY, CDR2 FYNNEI. CDR3 sequence: CASTPGDSYEQYF. In DNA form, the CDR3 reads TGTGCCAGCACTCCCGGGGACAGCTACGAGCAGTACTTC.

The chain is built from TRBV3-1 (or the pseudogene TRBV3-2) and TRBJ1-2; 7 positions match TRBD1. The CDR3 extends over 14 amino acids. J gave up 8 bases and V 2 bases, and 8 bases lay outside the gene matches. Germline assignment: CDR1 LGHDT and CDR2 YNNKEL (reference sequence). The chain's CDR3 is CASSQTGRGQGYTF. CDR3 nucleotides: TGTGCCAGCAGCCAAACCGGAAGGGGGCAAGGCTACACCTTC.

The V and J genes are TRBV7-9 and TRBJ2-7; 8 bases are shared with TRBD1. The CDR3 runs to 16 residues. Germline values: CDR1 SEHNR, CDR2 FQNEAQ (reference sequence). J gave up 4 bases and V 6 bases, and 14 bases lay outside the gene matches. The CDR3 is CASSVGRGQVWYEQYF. Written as DNA, the CDR3 is TGTGCCAGCAGTGTTGGCAGGGGGCAGGTTTGGTACGAGCAGTACTTC. The whole variable domain, remainder taken from reference TRBV7-9 and TRBJ2-7, is DTGVSQNPRHKITKRGQNVTFRCDPISEHNRLYWYRQTLGQGPEFLTYFQNEAQLEKSRLLSDRFSAERPKGSFSTLEIQRTEQGDSAMYLCASSVGRGQVWYEQYFGPGTRLTVT.

The count of this clone is one. V gene TRBV15 combines with J gene TRBJ1-4; 7 nucleotides line up with TRBD1. V was clipped by 4 bases and J by 6 bases; unmatched bases: 11. The CDR3 length is 16 residues. Germline V gene lookup returns CDR1 LNHNV and CDR2 YYDKDF (reference sequence). The CDR3 loop is CATSKGGAGGDEKLFF. The CDR3 DNA sequence: TGTGCCACCAGCAAGGGGGGGGCAGGGGGAGATGAAAAACTGTTTTTT. The full variable domain, completed using reference TRBV15 and TRBJ1-4, is DAMVIQNPRYQVTQFGKPVTLSCSQTLNHNVMYWYQQKSSQAPKLLFHYYDKDFNNEADTPDNFQSRRPNTSFCFLDIRSPGLGDTAMYLCATSKGGAGGDEKLFFGSGTQLSVL.

The chain employs TRBV28 and TRBJ1-2; D is unresolved. This CDR3 region has 13 residues. Looked up from germline, CDR1 is MDHEN and CDR2 is SYDVKM. The V gene lost 6 bases and the J gene lost 4 bases, with 12 bases spanning the gap. This CDR3 is CASRPRAAYGYTF. The CDR3 DNA reads TGTGCCAGCAGACCCCGGGCGGCCTATGGCTACACCTTC.

Only a few counts were recorded for this clone. This sequence joins TRBV9 and TRBJ2-3; TRBD2 matches at 8 bases. Germline values: CDR1 SGDLS, CDR2 YYNGEE. The CDR3 runs 18 residues. The trim removed 0 bases at V and 1 base at J, leaving 10 bases unmatched. CDR3 DNA sequence: TGTGCCAGCAGCGTAGGTGCTAGCGGGTTCGGGGGCACAGATACGCAGTATTTT. Protein: CASSVGASGFGGTDTQYF.

The chain couples TRBV28 to TRBJ2-2; D gene ambiguous. The CDR3 has 13 amino acids. The germline V and J ends were trimmed by 4 bases and 1 base, with 4 bases remaining between them. Germline V gene data show CDR1 as MDHEN and CDR2 as SYDVKM. The CDR3 sequence is CASSSQNTGELFF. Written as DNA, the CDR3 is TGTGCCAGCAGTTCACAGAACACCGGGGAGCTGTTTTTT.